This paragraph reports one T cell receptor beta chain. Fixed numbers of PBMC received varying amounts of KT2 cells. The germline V gene has CDR1 MNHEY and CDR2 SMNVEV (reference sequence). The CDR3 contains 13 residues. Trimming removed 9 bases from V and 0 bases from J, with 6 bases in between. These data originate in a study of quantifying T cell responses using KT2 cells. Across the whole study: TCR alpha and beta constant-region primers primed reverse transcription of RNA. A predetermined fluorescence threshold ended the second PCR, run as a qPCR.

The cDNA 3' end received a ligated oligonucleotide with a UMI. An equimolar mix of RC1.1 and RC1.2 primed the beta chain across TRBC1 and TRBC2. From the UMI-ligation and nested PCR reads, TCRdb called clonotypes with MiXCR, one entry per CDR3 protein. The profile shows tens of thousands of distinct CDR3 sequences, over 9% of them singletons. Sequencing was performed on PBMCs spiked with cells of the T cell clone KT2. The gene calls are TRBV27 and TRBJ1-6, with D hard to call. This TCR was recovered from a human donor. The CDR3 is CASTSSYNSPLHF. The CDR3 DNA follows: TGTGCCAGTACAAGCTCCTATAATTCACCCCTCCACTTT.